The 7 T cell receptor beta chains given below trace back to one sample, sequenced in a study of blood T cells in healthy people across ages. The use of a sample-barcoded 5' primer and a J-beta primer mix characterized a second PCR of roughly 6 to 11 cycles. One entry per CDR3 protein results from TCRdb running MiXCR on the 5' RACE reads. The repertoire holds just over 800,000 distinct CDR3 sequences, with around two thirds as singletons. What was sequenced was blood. All receptors derive from a man aged 25-45 years in good health.

This chain links TRBV15 with TRBJ2-2, with 10 bases lining up with TRBD2. CDR1 is LNHNV and CDR2 is YYDKDF in the germline V gene (reference sequence). With 5 bases clipped from V and 5 bases from J, the junction kept 8 bases outside the gene matches. The CDR3 is made up of 16 amino acids. In DNA, the CDR3 is TGTGCCACCAGCCTAAGCGGGGGGGATTGGACCGGGGAGCTGTTTTTT. Its translation is CATSLSGGDWTGELFF. The full variable domain, with the rest looked up from reference TRBV15 and TRBJ2-2, is DAMVIQNPRYQVTQFGKPVTLSCSQTLNHNVMYWYQQKSSQAPKLLFHYYDKDFNNEADTPDNFQSRRPNTSFCFLDIRSPGLGDTAMYLCATSLSGGDWTGELFFGEGSRLTVL.

To note about this clonotype: An end of the junction does not agree with germline; a read error may underlie this. The chain links TRBV15 to TRBJ2-3; D may correspond to TRBD1 or TRBD2 (5 bases each). The CDR3 loop spans 14 amino acids. Per the germline V gene, CDR1 is LNHNV and CDR2 is YYDKDF (reference sequence). The CDR3 bases are TGTGGCACCAGCAGAGTGGGACGCACAGATACGCAGTATTTT. This gives the protein CGTSRVGRTDTQYF.

This clonotype was seen a few times. V and J are TRBV29-1 and TRBJ2-2; TRBD2 agrees at 7 bases. The germline gives CDR1 SQVTM, CDR2 ANQGSEA. With V trimmed by 3 bases and J by 4 bases, 8 bases remained unmatched. The CDR3 sequence is 15 residues long. The CDR3 here is CSVEWEGLGTGELFF. CDR3 in DNA: TGCAGCGTTGAGTGGGAGGGGTTGGGCACCGGGGAGCTGTTTTTT.

In this sample, this clonotype turned up a few times. This rearrangement joins TRBV9 to TRBJ2-7; 10 bases fit TRBD1. The V and J ends lost 4 bases and 6 bases, in that order; junction bases with no gene match: 7. Per the germline V gene, CDR1 is SGDLS and CDR2 is YYNGEE. The CDR3 contains 14 residues. CDR3 sequence (DNA): TGTGCCAGCAGCCCAACGACAGGGGGCGGCGAGCAGTACTTC. Translation: CASSPTTGGGEQYF.

The J gene is TRBJ2-1, the V gene TRBV27; 7 bases are shared with TRBD1. Germline trimming cut 11 bases from V and 8 bases from J; bases unmatched to any gene: 9. The CDR3 loop spans 12 amino acids. Germline-derived CDR1 and CDR2 are MNHEY and SMNVEV (reference sequence). CDR3 in amino acids: CAVTDRAHEQFF. The CDR3 bases are TGTGCCGTGACCGACAGGGCCCATGAGCAGTTCTTC.

This clonotype was found a few times. The gene calls are TRBV20-1 and TRBJ2-2; 7 positions match TRBD1. Germline trimming cut 8 bases from V and 2 bases from J; bases unmatched to any gene: 5. This CDR3 spans 13 amino acids. Germline CDR1 reads DFQATT; CDR2 reads SNEGSKA (reference sequence). CDR3 protein: CSYRGENTGELFF. CDR3 DNA: TGCAGTTACAGGGGTGAAAACACCGGGGAGCTGTTTTTT.

The V gene is TRBV2, the J gene TRBJ2-4; possibly TRBD2 for D (7 bases). The J call may be wrong; the DNA end is better matched by TRBJ2-7. The CDR3 totals 15 residues. CDR1 and CDR2 from the germline V gene are SNHLY and FYNNEI. CDR3 sequence reads: CASSGGGGLQNEQYF. The CDR3 bases are TGTGCCAGCAGTGGAGGGGGGGGACTACAGAACGAGCAGTACTTC.